One and the same sample provided the 28 T cell receptor beta chains below, sequenced in a study of CD8 T cells in ankylosing spondylitis. TCRdb re-analysed the 5' RACE reads in MiXCR, keeping a single row per CDR3 protein. The sample carries approximately 350,000 distinct CDR3 sequences, 20% to 25% recorded once. Source material: blood, either unsorted or a sorted T cell fraction (not recorded which). The source is a male donor with ankylosing spondylitis or in good health (not recorded which).

The rearrangement joins TRBV12-3 or TRBV12-4 to TRBJ2-7; D possibly corresponds to TRBD2 (6 bases). V was trimmed by 5 bases and J by 3 bases, leaving 14 bases between them. This CDR3 spans 14 amino acids. CDR3 in amino acids: CASSPPRGGYEQYF. In nucleotides, the CDR3 is TGTGCCAGCAGTCCCCCCCGGGGAGGCTACGAGCAGTACTTC.

J is TRBJ2-5 and V is TRBV11-1, with TRBD2 matching over 14 bases. Germline V gives CDR1 SGHAT, CDR2 FQDESV (reference sequence). The CDR3 spans 18 residues. With V trimmed by 5 bases and J by 0 bases, 8 bases remained unmatched. CDR3 bases: TGTGCCAGCAGCACGACTAGCGGGGGGGCCTGGTACCAAGAGACCCAGTACTTC. It is translated as CASSTTSGGAWYQETQYF.

This clonotype was recorded a few times. J is TRBJ2-1 and V is TRBV7-9; TRBD2 matches at 13 bases. Germline-derived CDR1 and CDR2 are SEHNR and FQNEAQ (reference sequence). With V trimmed by 4 bases and J by 9 bases, 9 bases remained unmatched. This CDR3 has 16 residues. The chain's CDR3 is CASSSMTSGGRLEQFF. In DNA, the CDR3 is TGTGCCAGCAGCTCCATGACTAGCGGGGGGAGGCTTGAGCAGTTCTTC.

The chain links TRBV7-3 to TRBJ2-2, with D perhaps matching TRBD1 (5 bases). This CDR3 spans 13 amino acids. Trimming took 3 bases from V and 8 from J, leaving 10 bases between them. Germline V lookup: CDR1 SGHTA, CDR2 FQGTGA. CDR3 region: CASSFRDAGELFF. DNA of the CDR3: TGTGCCAGCAGCTTCAGGGATGCGGGGGAGCTGTTTTTT.

This clonotype was recorded a few times. CDR3 protein: CASSSDYSYEQYF. CDR3 DNA sequence: TGTGCCAGCAGCTCAGACTACAGTTACGAGCAGTACTTC. The chain has TRBV11-2 and TRBJ2-7, with a weak D call TRBD2 (5 bases). There are 13 residues in the CDR3. V gave up 4 bases and J gave up 4 bases, with 11 bases separating them. Per germline, CDR1 SGHAT and CDR2 FQNNGV. Looking up the rest from reference TRBV11-2 and TRBJ2-7 gives the full variable domain: EAGVAQSPRYKIIEKRQSVAFWCNPISGHATLYWYQQILGQGPKLLIQFQNNGVVDDSQLPKDRFSAERLKGVDSTLKIQPAKLEDSAVYLCASSSDYSYEQYFGPGTRLTVT.

This chain uses TRBV9 with TRBJ2-5; a weak D match, TRBD2 (6 bases). The CDR3 consists of 16 residues. The germline gives CDR1 SGDLS, CDR2 YYNGEE. Trimming took 1 base from V and 0 from J, leaving 13 bases between them. The CDR3 nucleotides are TGTGCCAGCAGCGTATTCCCGGGGGACTACCAAGAGACCCAGTACTTC. Translating it yields CASSVFPGDYQETQYF.

The gene calls are TRBV27 and TRBJ2-7, with TRBD2 identical over 8 bases. The junction had 7 bases not matched to a gene; V was cut back by 3 bases and J by 6 bases. This CDR3 is built from 14 residues. Looked up from germline, CDR1 is MNHEY and CDR2 is SMNVEV (reference sequence). CDR3 region: CASSLGSSGVEQYF. For the CDR3, the DNA is TGTGCCAGCAGTTTGGGGAGTAGCGGGGTCGAGCAGTACTTC.

This clonotype was seen only a few times. The chain uses TRBV28 and TRBJ2-3; the match to TRBD1 covers 9 bases. The CDR3 covers 16 residues. The V segment lost 3 bases and the J segment 5 bases; nucleotides outside the gene matches: 9. Germline assignment: CDR1 MDHEN and CDR2 SYDVKM. CDR3 bases: TGTGCCAGCAGTTTCCTGCAGGGGACAGGGAGAGATACGCAGTATTTT. It yields the protein CASSFLQGTGRDTQYF.

The chain is built from TRBV10-3 and TRBJ2-7, with D maybe TRBD2 (8 bases). V shed 0 bases and J shed 3 bases, with 24 bases lying between them. Germline-derived CDR1 and CDR2 are ENHRY and SYGVKD. CDR3 length equals 19 residues. CDR3 amino acids: CAISESKLKGGGTVYEQYF. The CDR3 region has the DNA TGTGCCATCAGTGAGTCGAAGTTGAAGGGCGGGGGGACAGTCTACGAGCAGTACTTC.

In this sample, this clonotype turned up a few times. The chain uses TRBV19 and TRBJ1-1; D unclear. The CDR3 has 12 residues. Germline V CDR1 and CDR2: LNHDA, SQIVND (reference sequence). Trimming removed 9 bases from V and 0 bases from J, with 8 bases in between. CDR3 protein: CASRTLNTEAFF. CDR3 in DNA: TGTGCCAGCCGTACGCTGAACACTGAAGCTTTCTTT.

This chain connects TRBV27 to TRBJ2-3; possibly TRBD1 or TRBD2 for D (5 bases each). Per germline, CDR1 MNHEY and CDR2 SMNVEV (reference sequence). V was pared by 0 bases and J by 2 bases, with 15 bases between. CDR3 length: 17 amino acids. CDR3 in DNA: TGTGCCAGCAGTTTATCGCGGCCGGGACGAATCACAGATACGCAGTATTTT. Translation: CASSLSRPGRITDTQYF.

The V and J genes are TRBV3-1 and TRBJ2-7; D uncertain. Per germline, CDR1 LGHDT and CDR2 YNNKEL (reference sequence). Trimming removed 5 bases at V and 6 bases at J, with 20 bases between. The CDR3 has 15 amino acids. The CDR3 region has the DNA TGTGCCAGCAGCGAGTGGAACCTCCAACCGGTCGAGCAGTACTTC. This sequence encodes CASSEWNLQPVEQYF.

This clonotype was seen a handful of times. The rearrangement uses TRBV29-1 and TRBJ2-1; D call uncertain. There are 16 residues in the CDR3. Trimming took 0 bases from V and 2 from J, leaving 14 bases between them. Germline assignment: CDR1 SQVTM and CDR2 ANQGSEA. The DNA for the CDR3 is TGCAGCGTTGAAGAGGAGTCTAATTGGCCCTACAATGAGCAGTTCTTC. Protein: CSVEEESNWPYNEQFF.

The genes are TRBV7-6 and TRBJ2-7; 9 bases map to TRBD1. Per germline, CDR1 SGHVS and CDR2 FNYEAQ. After removal of 6 bases from V and 0 bases from J, the junction contained 6 bases not matched to a gene. The CDR3 loop spans 15 amino acids. This CDR3 is CASSPDRGASYEQYF. CDR3 DNA: TGTGCCAGCAGTCCAGACAGGGGGGCCTCCTACGAGCAGTACTTC.

The rearrangement links TRBV12-3 or TRBV12-4 to TRBJ2-7; D uncertain. Trimming took off 6 bases at V and 7 bases at J, with 16 bases between the two ends. CDR3 length equals 13 residues. The CDR3 DNA sequence: TGTGCCAGCAGCAGTTTCGGCAGAATTGAGCAGTACTTC. This translates into CASSSFGRIEQYF.

This clonotype was observed at least ten times. The chain recombines TRBV7-9 with TRBJ2-1; unclear D gene. Germline CDR1 is SEHNR and CDR2 is FQNEAQ (reference sequence). V was clipped by 1 base and J by 8 bases, with 6 bases between them. This CDR3 region has 12 residues. The DNA for the CDR3 is TGTGCCAGCAGCTTAGGGAGCGATGAGCAGTTCTTC. Translation: CASSLGSDEQFF.

The gene calls are TRBV10-3 and TRBJ2-2, with TRBD1 as a possible D gene (6 bases). This CDR3 comprises 16 residues. Germline CDR1 and CDR2: ENHRY and SYGVKD. Trimming shortened V by 4 bases and J by 5 bases, and 17 bases separated the two germline ends. The CDR3 region is CAISGGPAQATGELFF. In DNA form, the CDR3 reads TGTGCCATCAGTGGGGGGCCGGCGCAGGCGACCGGGGAGCTGTTTTTT.

This chain uses TRBV29-1 with TRBJ2-2; perhaps TRBD2 as D (5 bases). The CDR3 totals 14 residues. V lost 0 bases and J 3 bases, leaving 8 bases between the germline ends. Per the germline V gene, CDR1 is SQVTM and CDR2 is ANQGSEA. In DNA form, the CDR3 reads TGCAGCGTTGAAGATGAACTAGACACCGGGGAGCTGTTTTTT. Encoded protein: CSVEDELDTGELFF.

The sample holds a few counts of this clonotype. This sequence joins TRBV6-2 or TRBV6-3 and TRBJ2-7; 12 nucleotides match TRBD1. The V segment lost 2 bases and the J segment 5 bases; nucleotides outside the gene matches: 7. The germline V gene encodes CDR1 MNHEY and CDR2 SVGEGT. The CDR3 spans 16 residues. The DNA of the CDR3 is TGTGCCAGCAGTTACCCATCGGGACAGGGGGCCGACGAGCAGTACTTC. Its protein is CASSYPSGQGADEQYF.

About this clonotype: The junction departs from germline at one end; a sequencing error may be responsible. The V and J genes are TRBV7-3 and TRBJ1-2; TRBD1 might be the D (6 bases). Germline CDR1 reads SGHTA; CDR2 reads FQGTGA. The CDR3 has 15 residues. The CDR3 region is CVSSLDRSRGNGYTF. In DNA form, the CDR3 reads TGTGTCAGCAGCCTGGATCGCTCCAGGGGCAATGGCTACACCTTC.

This clonotype has at least ten counts. V and J are TRBV12-3 or TRBV12-4 and TRBJ1-1, with a weak D call TRBD1 (6 bases). CDR3 length: 16 residues. V shed 2 bases and J shed 5 bases, with 18 bases lying between them. The CDR3: CASSLSGGTAGTEAFF. In nucleotides, the CDR3 is TGTGCCAGCAGTTTAAGCGGGGGCACAGCGGGGACTGAAGCTTTCTTT.

This chain links TRBV9 with TRBJ2-2, with D possibly TRBD2 on 7 matching bases. V was cut by 4 bases and J by 4 bases, with 17 bases left in between. CDR3 length equals 16 residues. Germline CDR1 reads SGDLS; CDR2 reads YYNGEE. CDR3 loop: CASSPDGGGFTGELFF. Here the CDR3 DNA reads TGTGCCAGCAGCCCAGATGGGGGGGGCTTCACCGGGGAGCTGTTTTTT.

In its sample, this clonotype was seen a few times. This chain links TRBV9 with TRBJ2-7; D perhaps matches TRBD2 (5 bases). Trimming took off 4 bases at V and 1 base at J, with 15 bases between the two ends. The CDR3 totals 15 residues. Germline loops: CDR1 SGDLS, CDR2 YYNGEE. For the CDR3, the DNA is TGTGCCAGCAGCACTACTCGGACGGGATCCTACGAGCAGTACTTC. This sequence encodes CASSTTRTGSYEQYF.

This rearrangement joins TRBV9 to TRBJ2-3, with unresolved D. The V end lost 0 bases, the J end lost 5 bases, and 7 bases lay between the germline ends. Looked up from germline, CDR1 is SGDLS and CDR2 is YYNGEE. The CDR3 totals 13 residues. The CDR3 coding sequence is TGTGCCAGCAGCGTAGGACGGGTAGATACGCAGTATTTT. Its protein product is CASSVGRVDTQYF.

Only a few counts were recorded for this clonotype. The chain employs TRBV29-1 and TRBJ2-5; D gene ambiguous. Germline CDR1 is SQVTM and CDR2 is ANQGSEA. The CDR3 is 15 residues long. With 1 base removed from V and 3 bases from J, the gap between germline ends came to 15 bases. In DNA, the CDR3 is TGCAGCGTTGAAGCGGGTGAGACAATCGAAGAGACCCAGTACTTC. It encodes CSVEAGETIEETQYF.

A note on this clonotype: The junction differs from germline at one of its ends, possibly a read error. The chain combines TRBV18 with TRBJ2-3, with TRBD1 as a possible D gene (6 bases). Per germline, CDR1 KGHSH and CDR2 LQKENI. The CDR3 is 13 amino acids. The CDR3 loop is CTSSPPGVDTQYF. DNA for the CDR3: TGTACCAGCTCACCCCCAGGGGTAGATACGCAGTATTTT.

The chain combines TRBV7-8 with TRBJ2-2; D is ambiguous. Germline V gives CDR1 SGHVS, CDR2 FQNEAQ. Trimming pared 4 bases from V and 9 bases from J, leaving 24 bases between. The CDR3 consists of 17 residues. The CDR3 protein is CASSSLTAQVVGRELFF. The CDR3 DNA reads TGTGCCAGCAGCTCACTCACCGCGCAGGTTGTCGGGCGGGAGCTGTTTTTT.

The genes are TRBV2 and TRBJ2-1, with D possibly matching TRBD2 (7 bases). V lost 7 bases and J 0 bases, leaving 13 bases between the germline ends. The germline gives CDR1 SNHLY, CDR2 FYNNEI. The CDR3 loop spans 15 amino acids. This chain's CDR3 is CASTVGGASYNEQFF. Here the CDR3 DNA reads TGTGCCAGCACCGTAGGGGGGGCCTCCTACAATGAGCAGTTCTTC.